This T cell receptor (beta chain) was documented in a study of blood T cells in healthy people across ages. The CDR3 runs 13 residues. Germline V gene data show CDR1 as GTSNPN and CDR2 as SVGIG (reference sequence). Study-level findings and limits: Aged donors had fewer naive CD4+ cells and lower diversity than long-lived donors. There was no known CMV status for donors, so expanded clonotype changes were possibly confounded.

Through a sample-barcoded 5' primer and a J-beta primer mix, a second PCR was run for about 7 to 12 cycles. Sequencing recovered at least 2.5 million CDR3-containing paired-end reads from each sample. TCRdb re-derived calls from the 5' RACE reads in MiXCR, one entry per CDR3 protein. Of about a million distinct CDR3 sequences detected, roughly 48% appear once; the ten largest clones hold around 15%. On this clonotype: Its antigen is undetermined. One end of the junction does not line up with germline, which may come from a read error.

The V gene is TRBV30, the J gene TRBJ1-5; D unresolved. The sample comprised blood. The TCR originated in a man aged 30 to 45 in good health. In nucleotides, the CDR3 is TGTGCCAGGAGTCGCCAAAGCAATCAGCCCCAGCATTTT. This translates into CARSRQSNQPQHF.